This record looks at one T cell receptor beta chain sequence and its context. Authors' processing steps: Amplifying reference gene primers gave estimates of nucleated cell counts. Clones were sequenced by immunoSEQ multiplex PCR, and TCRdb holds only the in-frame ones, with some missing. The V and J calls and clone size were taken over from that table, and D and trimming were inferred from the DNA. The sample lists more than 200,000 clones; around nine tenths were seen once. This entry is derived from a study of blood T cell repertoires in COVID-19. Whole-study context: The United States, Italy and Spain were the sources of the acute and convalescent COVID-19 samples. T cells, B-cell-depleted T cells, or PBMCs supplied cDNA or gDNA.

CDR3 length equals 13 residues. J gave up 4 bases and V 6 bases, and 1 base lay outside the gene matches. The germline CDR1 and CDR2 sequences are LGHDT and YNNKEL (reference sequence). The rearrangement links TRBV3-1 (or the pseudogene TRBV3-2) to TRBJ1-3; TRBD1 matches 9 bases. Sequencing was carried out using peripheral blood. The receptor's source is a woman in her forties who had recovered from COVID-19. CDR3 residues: CASRQGAGNTIYF. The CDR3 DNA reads TGTGCCAGCAGACAGGGGGCAGGAAACACCATATATTTT.